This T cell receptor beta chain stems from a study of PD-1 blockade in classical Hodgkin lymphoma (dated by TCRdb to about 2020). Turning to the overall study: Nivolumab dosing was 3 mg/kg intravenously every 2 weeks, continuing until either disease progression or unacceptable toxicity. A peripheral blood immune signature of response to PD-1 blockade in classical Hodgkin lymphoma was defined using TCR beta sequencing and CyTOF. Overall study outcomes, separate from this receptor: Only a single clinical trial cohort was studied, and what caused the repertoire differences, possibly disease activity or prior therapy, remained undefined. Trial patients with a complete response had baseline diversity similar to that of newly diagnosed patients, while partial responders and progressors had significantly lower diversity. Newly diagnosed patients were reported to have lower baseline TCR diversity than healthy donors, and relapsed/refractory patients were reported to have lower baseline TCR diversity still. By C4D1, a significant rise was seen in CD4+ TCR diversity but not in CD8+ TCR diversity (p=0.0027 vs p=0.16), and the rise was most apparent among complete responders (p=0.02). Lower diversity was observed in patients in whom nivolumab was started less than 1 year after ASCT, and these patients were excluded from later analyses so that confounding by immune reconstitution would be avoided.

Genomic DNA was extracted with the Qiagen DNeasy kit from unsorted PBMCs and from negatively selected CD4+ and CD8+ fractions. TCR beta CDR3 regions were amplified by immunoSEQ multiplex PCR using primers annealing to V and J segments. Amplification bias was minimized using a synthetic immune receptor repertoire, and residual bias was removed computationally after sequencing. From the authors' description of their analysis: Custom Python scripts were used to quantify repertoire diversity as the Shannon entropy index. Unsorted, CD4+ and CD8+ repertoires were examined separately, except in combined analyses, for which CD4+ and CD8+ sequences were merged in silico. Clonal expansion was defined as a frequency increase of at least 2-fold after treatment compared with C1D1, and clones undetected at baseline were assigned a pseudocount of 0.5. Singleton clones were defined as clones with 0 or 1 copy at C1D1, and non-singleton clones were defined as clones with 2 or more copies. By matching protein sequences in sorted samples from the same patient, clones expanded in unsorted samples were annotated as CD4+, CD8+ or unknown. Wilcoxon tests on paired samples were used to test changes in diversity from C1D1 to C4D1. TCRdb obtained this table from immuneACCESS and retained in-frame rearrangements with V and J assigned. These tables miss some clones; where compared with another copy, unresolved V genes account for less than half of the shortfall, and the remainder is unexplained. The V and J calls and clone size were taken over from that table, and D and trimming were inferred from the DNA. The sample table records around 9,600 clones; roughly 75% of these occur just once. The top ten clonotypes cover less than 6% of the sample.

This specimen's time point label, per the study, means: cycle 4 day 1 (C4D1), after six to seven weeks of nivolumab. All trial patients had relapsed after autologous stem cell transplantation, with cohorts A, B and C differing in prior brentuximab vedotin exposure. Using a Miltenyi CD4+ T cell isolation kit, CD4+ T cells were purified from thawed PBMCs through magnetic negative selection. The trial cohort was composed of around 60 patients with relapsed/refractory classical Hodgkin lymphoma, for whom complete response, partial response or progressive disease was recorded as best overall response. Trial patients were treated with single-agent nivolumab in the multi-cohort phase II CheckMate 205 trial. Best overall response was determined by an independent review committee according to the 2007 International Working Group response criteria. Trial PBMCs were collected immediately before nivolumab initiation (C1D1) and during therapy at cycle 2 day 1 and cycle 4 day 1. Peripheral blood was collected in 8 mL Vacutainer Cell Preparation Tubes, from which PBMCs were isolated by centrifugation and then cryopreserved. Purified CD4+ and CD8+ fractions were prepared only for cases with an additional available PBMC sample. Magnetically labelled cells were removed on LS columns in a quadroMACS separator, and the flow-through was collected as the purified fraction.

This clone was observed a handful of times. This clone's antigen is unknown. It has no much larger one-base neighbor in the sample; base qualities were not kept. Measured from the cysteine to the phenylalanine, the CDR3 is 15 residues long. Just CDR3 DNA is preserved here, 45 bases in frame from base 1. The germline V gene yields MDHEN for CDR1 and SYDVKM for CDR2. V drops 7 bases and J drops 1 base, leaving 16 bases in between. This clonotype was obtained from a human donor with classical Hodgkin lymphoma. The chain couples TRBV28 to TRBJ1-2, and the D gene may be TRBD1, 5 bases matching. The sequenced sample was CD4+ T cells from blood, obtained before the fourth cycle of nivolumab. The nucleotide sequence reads TGTGCCAGCATCTTCAACGGGGGGATTAACTATGGCTACACCTTC. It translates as CASIFNGGINYGYTF.